A single sample gave rise to the 13 T cell receptor beta chains below, sequenced in a study of T cell repertoires in cytomegalovirus infection. TCRdb redid the calling of the reads with MiXCR, one entry per CDR3 protein. This table has 150,000 to 200,000 distinct CDR3 sequences, approximately 30% appearing once. Sample: PBMCs. These receptor sequences come from a human donor in good health (CMV status not recorded). Some clones in this sample may be carry-over from other donors' samples.

This chain uses TRBV6-2 or TRBV6-3 with TRBJ2-7; no clear D gene. V was pared by 7 bases and J by 4 bases, with 8 bases between. The CDR3 contains 11 residues. The germline CDR1 and CDR2 sequences are MNHEY and SVGEGT. CDR3 amino acids: CASMATYEQYF. CDR3 nucleotides: TGTGCCAGCATGGCTACTTACGAGCAGTACTTC.

This clonotype was detected a few times. CDR3 in amino acids: CASSLGATVTSTDTQYF. The CDR3 bases are TGTGCCAGCAGCTTAGGCGCAACAGTAACTAGCACAGATACGCAGTATTTT. This chain joins TRBV7-8 and TRBJ2-3; D not resolved. Germline V gene sequence: CDR1 SGHVS, CDR2 FQNEAQ. V was pared by 1 base and J by 0 bases, with 14 bases between. This CDR3 has 17 residues. The full variable domain, rest sourced from reference TRBV7-8 and TRBJ2-3, is GAGVSQSPRYKVAKRGQDVALRCDPISGHVSLFWYQQALGQGPEFLTYFQNEAQLDKSGLPSDRFFAERPEGSVSTLKIQRTQQEDSAVYLCASSLGATVTSTDTQYFGPGTRLTVL.

In its sample, this clonotype was seen a few times. This chain uses TRBV10-3 with TRBJ1-1; the D is unclear. The CDR3 is made up of 13 amino acids. CDR1 is ENHRY and CDR2 is SYGVKD in the germline V gene. The ends were cut back, 7 bases at V and 3 bases at J, with 12 bases in the middle. This CDR3 reads CAITVGEDTEAFF. CDR3 bases: TGTGCCATCACCGTCGGGGAAGACACTGAAGCTTTCTTT.

This clonotype occurred a few times. The chain employs TRBV20-1 and TRBJ2-5; D call uncertain. CDR1 DFQATT and CDR2 SNEGSKA come from the germline V gene (reference sequence). The germline V and J ends were trimmed by 3 bases and 2 bases, with 7 bases remaining between them. CDR3 length: 12 amino acids. DNA for the CDR3: TGCAGTGCTAGCTTCAGTCAAGAGACCCAGTACTTC. Translation: CSASFSQETQYF.

About this clonotype itself: A read error may be the cause here, since a much bigger clone is one base away. The CDR3 DNA reads TGTGCCAGCAGCATCGGTGGCGTGACCCAGTACTTC. It specifies CASSIGGVTQYF. The V gene is TRBV7-8, the J gene TRBJ2-5, with D unresolved. Trimming took 5 bases from V and 7 from J, leaving 11 bases between them. Per the germline V gene, CDR1 is SGHVS and CDR2 is FQNEAQ. This CDR3 has 12 amino acids.

This clonotype was seen many times. The rearrangement links TRBV7-2 to TRBJ1-2; TRBD1 matches at 7 bases. Germline V CDR1 and CDR2: SGHTA, FQGNSA. CDR3 length: 15 residues. The junction had 1 base not matched to a gene; V was cut back by 0 bases and J by 0 bases. The chain's CDR3 is CASSLAQGANYGYTF. The DNA for the CDR3 is TGTGCCAGCAGCTTAGCGCAGGGGGCTAACTATGGCTACACCTTC.

This chain links TRBV10-3 with TRBJ1-2; TRBD1 agrees at 10 bases. Unmatched junction bases numbered 4, after V lost 3 bases and J lost 3 bases. Germline assignment: CDR1 ENHRY and CDR2 SYGVKD. The CDR3 is 15 amino acids. CDR3 nucleotide sequence: TGTGCCATCAGTGAAGGGACAGGGGCTGACTATGGCTACACCTTC. Translated: CAISEGTGADYGYTF.

This clonotype has more than one count but fewer than ten. The V gene is TRBV11-2, the J gene TRBJ2-5; TRBD2 matches 14 bases. V gave up 4 bases and J gave up 1 base; unmatched junction bases: 5. The CDR3 has 17 amino acids. In germline, CDR1 is SGHAT, CDR2 FQNNGV. The CDR3 bases are TGTGCCAGCAGCTCAGGGACTAGCGGGGGTTCCCAAGAGACCCAGTACTTC. Translation: CASSSGTSGGSQETQYF.

V usage is TRBV5-1 and J usage is TRBJ2-5, with TRBD1 matching over 7 bases. CDR3 length: 14 residues. V shed 3 bases and J 3 bases; nucleotides not matched to a gene: 5. Germline values: CDR1 SGHRS, CDR2 YFSETQ. The CDR3 here is CASSYDRDEETQYF. The CDR3 DNA follows: TGCGCCAGCAGCTATGACAGGGACGAAGAGACCCAGTACTTC.

This clonotype was counted a few times. The rearrangement uses TRBV5-5 and TRBJ1-1, with a possible D match to TRBD1 (6 bases). V shed 7 bases and J shed 1 base, with 14 bases lying between them. The CDR3 sequence is 14 residues long. Germline V lookup: CDR1 SGHKS, CDR2 YYEKEE (reference sequence). CDR3 sequence (DNA): TGTGCCAGCTCCACCCGGGACAAGAACACTGAAGCTTTCTTT. It translates to CASSTRDKNTEAFF.

This clonotype has just a few counts. This chain joins TRBV7-8 and TRBJ1-1, with D maybe TRBD1 (5 bases). This CDR3 is built from 14 residues. Trimming removed 8 bases at V and 0 bases at J, with 13 bases between. Germline V gene data show CDR1 as SGHVS and CDR2 as FQNEAQ. CDR3 coding DNA: TGTGCCAGCTCATGGGACCAATTGAACACTGAAGCTTTCTTT. Protein: CASSWDQLNTEAFF.

This clonotype came up a few times. V and J are TRBV6-1 and TRBJ2-1; D may be TRBD2 (7 bases). Germline CDR1 and CDR2: MNHNS and SASEGT. This CDR3 contains 13 residues. The germline V and J ends were trimmed by 5 bases and 5 bases, with 10 bases remaining between them. Here the CDR3 reads CASSKGGDNEQFF. The CDR3, as DNA: TGTGCCAGCAGTAAAGGGGGGGACAATGAGCAGTTCTTC.

This clonotype was observed at least ten times. The gene calls are TRBV2 and TRBJ2-7; 9 nucleotides line up with TRBD1. Losses at the gene ends were 2 bases for V and 1 base for J; bases not matched to a gene: 9. Germline-derived CDR1 and CDR2 are SNHLY and FYNNEI. The CDR3 consists of 17 residues. The DNA for the CDR3 is TGTGCCAGCAGTGAACTCACAGGGGGCCTCACGTCCTACGAGCAGTACTTC. It is translated as CASSELTGGLTSYEQYF.